What follows is one TCR beta chain and its context. The data originate from a study of control samples from healthy donors and cancer patients. The data were produced by immunoSEQ multiplex PCR, yet TCRdb's version contains in-frame clones alone and is incomplete. The repertoire consists of 20,000 to 25,000 clones, with around 89% occurring once and the leading ten covering more than 7%. Looked up from germline, CDR1 is MNHEY and CDR2 is SMNVEV (reference sequence). The CDR3 is 14 residues long. Deletions cut 5 bases from V and 6 bases from J, with 14 bases between. The source of this sequence is a woman aged 60 to 75 with head and neck cancer. The V and J genes are TRBV27 and TRBJ2-1, with D hard to call. Sequences were obtained from PBMCs. The CDR3 region has the DNA TGTGCCAGCAGTCCCATGAACGGATTCAATGAGCAGTTCTTC. Residues: CASSPMNGFNEQFF.